This section outlines one T cell receptor (beta chain) sequence together with its context. Its antigen is undetermined. CD45RO-negative cells were positively selected for CCR7, leaving out terminally differentiated effector memory CD45RA+ cells. This sample stems from a study of shared clonotypes between healthy human individuals. Turning to the study itself: The cohort comprised a couple of women and a few men. Their ages spanned 18 to 49 years. General study results and limits: Inspection by rarefaction showed sorted-subset sequencing to be incomplete despite large depth. Larger estimated richness was generally recorded for naive subsets relative to memory subsets. Four donors had roughly 5% of their naive CD4 clonotypes in common.

Clones were read by immunoSEQ multiplex PCR, and TCRdb kept only the in-frame ones, dropping some. The sample includes fewer than 850,000 clones, just over 95% seen only once; the top ten take under 0.3%. V dropped 3 bases and J dropped 2 bases, with 16 bases sitting between them. CDR3 size: 17 residues. Germline CDR1 is SGHDN and CDR2 is FVKESK. The V gene is TRBV14, the J gene TRBJ2-2, with D possibly TRBD2 on 5 matching bases. The material sequenced was naive CD8+ T cells sorted from blood. This clonotype was sampled from a man aged 30 to 39 in good health. Here the CDR3 reads CASSQDTLAENTGELFF. Here the CDR3 DNA reads TGTGCCAGCAGCCAGGATACCCTAGCAGAAAACACCGGGGAGCTGTTTTTT.